This TCR beta chain was captured in a study of vaccination and CD4 T cells after COVID-19. Concerning this clonotype itself: Its target is unknown.

Treatment denoted: roughly 10-day PBMC culture with coronavirus spike peptide pools or control peptides (ViraFEST assay). With 8.5 to 10 ug/ml peptide pools and approximately 10 IU/ml IL-2, PBMCs were cultured at some 2.2 million per well. Notes on the study in general: Convalescent patients had 304 of 307 vaccine-specific clones showing spike mono-reactivity.

The Oncomine TCR Beta short-read assay was what sequenced the DNA obtained from cultured CD4+ T cells. MiXCR, run by TCRdb on the PCR reads, gives a single entry per CDR3 protein. The sample consists of more than 12,000 distinct CDR3 sequences, 26% of them appearing once. This TCR was sampled from a human donor with COVID-19. Material: cultured CD4+ T cells from blood.

CDR3 amino acids: CASSEQGFRTGELFF. As DNA, the CDR3 is TGTGCCAGCAGTGAACAAGGGTTTCGAACCGGGGAGCTGTTTTTT. J is TRBJ2-2 and V is TRBV6-1, with D uncertain. CDR3 length: 15 residues. The germline CDR1 and CDR2 sequences are MNHNS and SASEGT. V lost 2 bases and J lost 5, with 12 bases in between.